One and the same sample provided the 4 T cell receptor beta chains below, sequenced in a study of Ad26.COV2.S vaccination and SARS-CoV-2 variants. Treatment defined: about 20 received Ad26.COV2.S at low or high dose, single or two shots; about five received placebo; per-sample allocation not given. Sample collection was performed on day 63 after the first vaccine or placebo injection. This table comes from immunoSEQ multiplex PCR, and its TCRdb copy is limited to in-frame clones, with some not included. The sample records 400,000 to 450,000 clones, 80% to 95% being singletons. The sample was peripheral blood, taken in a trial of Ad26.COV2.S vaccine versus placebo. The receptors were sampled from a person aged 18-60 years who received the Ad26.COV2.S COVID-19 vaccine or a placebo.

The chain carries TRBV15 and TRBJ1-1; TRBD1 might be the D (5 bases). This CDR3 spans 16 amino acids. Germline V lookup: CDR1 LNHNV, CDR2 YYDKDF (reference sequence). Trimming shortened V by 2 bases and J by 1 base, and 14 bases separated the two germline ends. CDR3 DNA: TGTGCCACCAGCAGACCTAGACAGTTAGGGAACACTGAAGCTTTCTTT. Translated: CATSRPRQLGNTEAFF.

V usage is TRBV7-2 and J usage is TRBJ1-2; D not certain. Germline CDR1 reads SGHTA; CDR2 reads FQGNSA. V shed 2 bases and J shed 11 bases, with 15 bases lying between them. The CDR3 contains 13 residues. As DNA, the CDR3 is TGTGCCAGCAGCTTATCGCGATCGAGGATGTACACCTTC. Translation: CASSLSRSRMYTF.

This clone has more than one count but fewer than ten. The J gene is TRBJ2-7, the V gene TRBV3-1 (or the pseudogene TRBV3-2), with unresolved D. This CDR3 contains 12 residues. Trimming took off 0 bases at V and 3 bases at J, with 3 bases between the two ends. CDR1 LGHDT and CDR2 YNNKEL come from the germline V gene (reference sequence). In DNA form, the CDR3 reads TGTGCCAGCAGCCAAGATTACTACGAGCAGTACTTC. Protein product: CASSQDYYEQYF.

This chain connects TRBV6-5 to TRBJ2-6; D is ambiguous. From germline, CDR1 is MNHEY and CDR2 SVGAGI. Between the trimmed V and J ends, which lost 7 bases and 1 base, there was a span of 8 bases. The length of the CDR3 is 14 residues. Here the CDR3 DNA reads TGTGCCAGCAATACGCTTTCTGGGGCCAACGTCCTGACTTTC. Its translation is CASNTLSGANVLTF.